These 8 T cell receptor beta chains came from one sample sequenced in a study of beta chain features in type 1 diabetes. All of the isolated RNA was reverse transcribed, so expressed TCRB transcripts were sequenced. Using immunoSEQ multiplex PCR, the repertoire was profiled, and TCRdb retains in-frame clones only, with some absent. Of about 360,000 clones in the sample, roughly 13% are singletons; the top ten hold less than 0.02%. Sequencing was performed on naive CD4+ T cells from blood. All receptors derive from a man aged 18 to 35 in good health.

CDR3 protein: CASSPPVGSMNTEAFF. CDR3 nucleotide sequence: TGTGCCAGCTCACCACCGGTTGGGAGCATGAACACTGAAGCTTTCTTT. The chain couples TRBV18 to TRBJ1-1; D is undetermined. Germline assignment: CDR1 KGHSH and CDR2 LQKENI. CDR3 length: 16 residues. V shed 0 bases and J shed 0 bases, with 11 bases lying between them. Based on the CDR3 plus reference TRBV18 and TRBJ1-1, the full variable domain is NAGVMQNPRHLVRRRGQEARLRCSPMKGHSHVYWYRQLPEEGLKFMVYLQKENIIDESGMPKERFSAEFPKEGPSILRIQQVVRGDSAAYFCASSPPVGSMNTEAFFGQGTRLTVV.

This clone was found a few times. The chain uses TRBV4-1 and TRBJ2-7, with D tentatively TRBD1 (6 bases). Germline values: CDR1 MGHRA, CDR2 YSYEKL. Trimming shortened V by 4 bases and J by 4 bases, and 23 bases separated the two germline ends. CDR3 length: 17 residues. CDR3 residues: CASSLKGPGAGSYEQYF. The CDR3 region has the DNA TGCGCCAGCAGCCTTAAGGGCCCAGGGGCAGGGAGTTACGAGCAGTACTTC.

This clone has just a few counts. This chain uses TRBV2 with TRBJ1-2, with no clear D. CDR3 length: 13 amino acids. Per the germline V gene, CDR1 is SNHLY and CDR2 is FYNNEI. The V end was cut by 6 bases, the J end by 3 bases, with 11 bases between. CDR3 protein: CASSGDADYGYTF. The CDR3 nucleotides are TGTGCCAGCAGCGGGGATGCGGACTATGGCTACACCTTC.

The CDR3 DNA sequence: TGCGCCAGCAGCCACGCGGGACAGGGATACTATGGCTACACCTTC. This encodes CASSHAGQGYYGYTF. The chain carries TRBV4-3 and TRBJ1-2; TRBD1 matches at 9 bases. This CDR3 region has 15 residues. Germline V gives CDR1 LGHNA, CDR2 YSLEER. Trimming at V came to 3 bases and at J to 3 bases, leaving 5 bases not matched to a gene.

This clone appeared a few times. This chain joins TRBV18 and TRBJ1-5; possibly TRBD1 for D (6 bases). V lost 8 bases to trimming and J lost 6 bases, with 23 bases between them. CDR3 size: 16 residues. Germline V lookup: CDR1 KGHSH, CDR2 LQKENI. In DNA, the CDR3 is TGTGCCAGCCGCGGACAGACGGGAGGACGGAGTCAGCCCCAGCATTTT. It encodes CASRGQTGGRSQPQHF.

This chain links TRBV9 with TRBJ1-1; D is uncertain. Germline lookup yields CDR1 SGDLS and CDR2 YYNGEE. V shed 0 bases and J shed 1 base, with 7 bases lying between them. The CDR3 contains 14 residues. This CDR3 reads CASSVGVENTEAFF. CDR3 DNA sequence: TGTGCCAGCAGCGTAGGCGTTGAGAACACTGAAGCTTTCTTT. The full variable domain, its missing parts supplied by reference TRBV9 and TRBJ1-1, is DSGVTQTPKHLITATGQRVTLRCSPRSGDLSVYWYQQSLDQGLQFLIQYYNGEERAKGNILERFSAQQFPDLHSELNLSSLELGDSALYFCASSVGVENTEAFFGQGTRLTVV.

The sample holds a few counts of this clone. Additional DNA sequences in this sample encode the identical CDR3. The chain carries TRBV30 and TRBJ2-1; D possibly corresponds to TRBD1 (5 bases). CDR3 length: 14 residues. The V gene's germline CDR1 is GTSNPN and CDR2 SVGIG (reference sequence). The V end was cut by 4 bases, the J end by 0 bases, with 10 bases between. This CDR3 reads CAWTRGSSYNEQFF. CDR3 nucleotides: TGTGCCTGGACAAGGGGTAGCTCCTACAATGAGCAGTTCTTC.

This clone turned up a few times. The rearrangement joins TRBV6-5 to TRBJ2-1; possibly TRBD1 for D (6 bases). Trimming shortened V by 5 bases and J by 9 bases, and 14 bases separated the two germline ends. This CDR3 is 13 amino acids long. CDR1 is MNHEY and CDR2 is SVGAGI in the germline V gene. The CDR3 DNA reads as TGTGCCAGCAGTCGGACAGTATCCAGTGAGCAGTTCTTC. This codes for CASSRTVSSEQFF.